This T cell receptor beta chain originates from a study of blood T cells in healthy people across ages (dated by TCRdb to between 2014 and 2017). In the study overall: Template switching captured roughly one uniquely barcoded TCR beta cDNA molecule per two T cells in model experiments. Age-related changes in TCR beta repertoire diversity were measured in the study by deep sequencing normalized with unique cDNA molecular identifiers. Donors were grouped into four age groups: young (average approximately 15 years), middle-aged (39), aged (around 60) and long-lived (just over 80). Donors of different ages were randomly distributed across sequencing lanes to avoid experimental bias. The study analyzed two additional independent replicas of 1 million unique cDNA reads from the same blood draw for two donors, one aged 18 to 30 and one aged 80 or older. What the work shows at the level of the full study, not this receptor alone: Total diversity estimates from one million sequenced T cells were considered lower bounds and underestimates. The CMV infection status of donors was not known, potentially confounding age-related changes in expanded clonotypes. Observed TCR beta diversity correlated strongly with the percentage of naive T cells measured by flow cytometry. Conclusive comparison of naive and antigen-experienced compartments was prevented by the profiling of bulk unsorted PBMCs. Compared with the aged group, more naive CD4+ T cells, fewer expanded clones and increased TCR diversity were shown by the long-lived group, suggesting age selection. Observed TCR beta diversity per million T cells fell roughly linearly with age, and a significant reduction was already apparent by age approximately 41.

The roughly 39 donors, aged roughly 6 to 100 years, were systemically healthy Caucasian individuals from Russia. About 9.6 milliliters of peripheral blood were collected from each donor into EDTA-treated Vacutainer tubes. Ficoll-Paque density-gradient centrifugation was used to isolate PBMCs, with at least 6.5 million per sample. Trizol reagent was used to extract total RNA from PBMCs, with at least 6 micrograms per sample. For every donor, an aliquot of PBMCs went through flow cytometry to measure the percentages of naive CD45RAhigh/CD27high T cells. Receptor libraries were prepared by 5' RACE. TCRdb lists the instrument as Illumina HiSeq 2500. A second about 7 to 12 cycle PCR used a sample-barcoded 5' primer and a J-beta primer mix. A template-switch 5' adaptor carrying 12 random nucleotides introduced a unique molecular identifier onto each TCR beta cDNA molecule. At least 2.5 million CDR3-containing paired-end reads were obtained from each sample. First-strand cDNA synthesis was performed from all RNA using the Mint cDNA synthesis kit, with priming by a TRBC-specific oligonucleotide. After uracil-DNA glycosylase treatment, a first 18-cycle PCR used universal primers M1SS and BC2_uni_R on all cDNA. On the authors' methods: For normalization, 1 million high-quality reads were randomly selected from each sample, with every read carrying a distinct molecular identifier. Reads with shared molecular identifiers were discarded instead of being binned into consensus sequences. MiTCR, run with a Q25 quality threshold and the strictest error-elimination algorithm, handled CDR3 identification, clonotype clustering and error correction. A nonparametric unseen species model using Euler transformation provided a lower-bound estimate of total TCR beta diversity. TCRdb cleaned the public reads at Q25 with fastp, built clones with MiXCR and kept in-frame beta chains. Here each entry gathers all rows of one CDR3 protein and keeps the most common genes and DNA. The V and J calls were determined by TCRdb, not by the authors. The sample data list roughly 1.5 million distinct CDR3 sequences, and approximately 43% of these were observed just once. Together, the top ten hold under 5% of the sample.

For this chain, trimming is 7 bases at the V end and 0 bases at the J end, and the number of junction bases without a gene match is 13. Including the terminal cysteine and phenylalanine, the CDR3 comprises 18 residues. Only the CDR3 part of the read is kept: 54 bases, read in frame from the first base. CDR1 and CDR2 are read off the germline V gene as MNHEY and SVGEGT. As to this clonotype: Its antigen remains unidentified. One base away there is no much larger clone; base qualities are not given.

Sequenced material: blood. The chain joins TRBV6-2 or TRBV6-3 to TRBJ2-2; TRBD2 agrees with 8 junctional bases. The source of this sequence is a woman aged 18-29 years in good health. The CDR3: CASTTGWERGSNTGELFF. The nucleotide sequence is given as TGTGCCAGCACCACCGGGTGGGAGCGGGGGTCGAACACCGGGGAGCTGTTTTTT.